This TCR beta chain was identified during a study of graft-versus-host responses after intestinal transplantation. As for the study in general: Induction using anti-thymocyte globulin, followed by tacrolimus and steroids for around 3 years, was given to all recipients.

To note about this clone: Its specificity is not known.

The CDR3 loop spans 12 amino acids. The ends were cut back, 1 base at V and 0 bases at J, with 1 base in the middle. Looked up from germline, CDR1 is GTSNPN and CDR2 is SVGIG (reference sequence). Assay: immunoSEQ multiplex PCR; the TCRdb copy retains only in-frame clones and omits some. The sample holds tens of thousands of clones, roughly four fifths seen once. The chain links TRBV30 to TRBJ1-3; D gene unclear. This receptor was obtained from a human donor who was the organ donor for an intestinal transplant. The sample consisted of unstimulated CD8+ T cells sorted from spleen or lymph node cells, taken before transplant. The DNA of the CDR3 is TGTGCCTGGAGTGACTCTGGAAACACCATATATTTT. Protein sequence: CAWSDSGNTIYF.